A selection of T cell receptor beta chains follows, all from one sample in a study of blood T cell repertoires in COVID-19. Repertoires were generated with immunoSEQ multiplex PCR, while TCRdb's copy carries only in-frame clones and drops some. The sample contains fewer than 300,000 clones, 82% of which appear only once. The sequenced sample was peripheral blood. The receptors derive from a woman younger than 30 with acute or convalescent COVID-19. Both conserved end residues are part of each CDR3. The D gene is left open where the match is weak.

>15|NA|TRBV7-8|TRBJ1-4
CASSGFAGFGEKLFF
>14|NA|TRBV5-1|TRBJ2-7
CASSLAGGDYEQYF
>15|TRBD2|TRBV4-2|TRBJ2-1
CASSQVSSGIRELVF
>15|TRBD2|TRBV5-8|TRBJ2-1
CASSLAELAGNEQFF
>15|NA|TRBV25-1|TRBJ2-2
CASSEGRRDTGELFF
>17|NA|TRBV9|TRBJ1-3
CASSPRTVVTSGNTIYF
>17|NA|TRBV5-6|TRBJ2-1
CASSLIVDGSSYNEQFF
>13|NA|TRBV27|TRBJ1-2
CASSLARSYGYTF
>15|TRBD1|TRBV19|TRBJ1-2
CASSMGTVLNYGYTF
>12|NA|TRBV6-5|TRBJ1-2
CASSLTGYGYTF
>15|NA|TRBV28|TRBJ1-4
CASSLQGATNEKLFF
>15|TRBD1|TRBV15|TRBJ1-1
CATSFDRGLNFEAFF
>16|NA|TRBV6-5|TRBJ2-2
CASSSLKGVFTGELFF
>17|NA|TRBV7-3|TRBJ1-2
CASSLTGLSGGNYGYTF
>15|NA|TRBV7-8|TRBJ1-3
CASSAYRSSGNTIYF
>15|TRBD1|TRBV9|TRBJ1-1
CASSVWTGLNTEAFF
>15|NA|TRBV25-1|TRBJ1-6
CASSEFGQASSPLHF
>14|NA|TRBV6-6|TRBJ2-2
CASSWGENTGELFF
>15|TRBD1|TRBV15|TRBJ1-5
CATSRPGQGFQPQHF
>15|NA|TRBV10-3|TRBJ2-3
CAISPTGGGTDTQYF
>12|TRBD1|TRBV5-5|TRBJ2-7
CASSPGQGWEYF
>16|NA|TRBV14|TRBJ1-2
CASSQDSPGANYGYTF
>13|NA|TRBV30|TRBJ1-2
CAWSERAPGGYTF
>19|TRBD2|TRBV7-3|TRBJ2-2
CASSSHRGALAGNTGELFF
>16|TRBD1|TRBV11-3|TRBJ2-7
CASSLSLTGGIGEQYF
>16|TRBD2|TRBV7-2|TRBJ2-7
CASSLISGRASYEQYF
>12|NA|TRBV5-1|TRBJ1-2
CASSPRDIGYTF
>16|NA|TRBV28|TRBJ1-6
CASRVLGGRYNSPLHF
>15|NA|TRBV9|TRBJ1-3
CASSGGQSSGNTIYF
>15|NA|TRBV19|TRBJ2-3
CASSLWLGDTDTQYF
>15|NA|TRBV18|TRBJ1-3
CASSPGSQTGNTIYF
>14|NA|TRBV5-1|TRBJ2-7
CASSPGVGAYEQYF
>16|TRBD1|TRBV6-2/TRBV6-3|TRBJ2-7
CASSPGDRFWSYEQYF